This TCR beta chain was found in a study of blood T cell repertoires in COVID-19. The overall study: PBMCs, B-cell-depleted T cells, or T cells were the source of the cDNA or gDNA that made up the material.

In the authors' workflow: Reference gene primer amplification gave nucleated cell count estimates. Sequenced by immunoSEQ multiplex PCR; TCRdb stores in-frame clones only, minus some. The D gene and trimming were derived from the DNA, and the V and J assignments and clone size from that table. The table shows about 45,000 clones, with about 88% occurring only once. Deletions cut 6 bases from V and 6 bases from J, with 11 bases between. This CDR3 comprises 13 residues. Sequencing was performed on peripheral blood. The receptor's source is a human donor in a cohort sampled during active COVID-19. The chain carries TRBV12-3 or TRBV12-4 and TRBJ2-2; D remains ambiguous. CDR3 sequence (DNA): TGTGCCAGCAGCCCCGACTCTTCCGGGGAGCTGTTTTTT. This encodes CASSPDSSGELFF.